Here is one T cell receptor beta chain with its context. It lacks a known antigen. No clone much larger than this one lies a single base away; base qualities are absent. Mismatch repair deficiency in every enrolled patient was established by polymerase chain reaction or immunohistochemistry. TCR sequencing was carried out for a few patients who responded to pembrolizumab therapy. The phase II trial prospectively evaluated PD-1 blockade with pembrolizumab in advanced mismatch repair-deficient cancers, independent of tissue of origin. Peripheral blood T cell samples were gathered serially, both before PD-1 blockade started and at multiple time points afterward. Blood sampling times were reported as weeks after the first pembrolizumab dose. The sample comes from a study of PD-1 blockade in mismatch repair-deficient tumors (dated by TCRdb to the late 2010s). As for the study more broadly: Between late 2013 and September 2016, the trial enrolled 75 to 95 consecutive patients with about eleven types of mismatch repair-deficient cancer, all of whom had received prior treatment and were progressing. Tumor-associated T cell clones were tracked in the peripheral blood of patients responding to PD-1 blockade by deep sequencing of TCR CDR3 regions.

The receptor library was made with the immunoSEQ multiplex PCR assay. TCRdb limited this immuneACCESS table to in-frame rearrangements with V and J called. A share of clones is missing; checked studies link under half to unresolved V genes, and the rest is unexplained. The sample includes some 110,000 clones, with roughly 80% observed a single time. The ten largest clonotypes hold less than 5.5% of the sample. Results the study describes overall, beyond this receptor: Tumor-resident clones, often undetectable in blood before treatment, expanded rapidly after pembrolizumab and then contracted, generally before radiologic responses.

V loses 4 bases, J loses 3 bases, and the germline ends lie 16 bases apart. The germline V gene specifies SGHRS as CDR1 and YFSETQ as CDR2. The CDR3 starts with the cysteine, ends with the phenylalanine, and has 16 residues. The read is trimmed to its CDR3 DNA, 48 bases read in frame from base 1. Material: peripheral blood, obtained approximately 64 weeks after starting pembrolizumab. The sequence came from an adult with mismatch repair-deficient cancer. The sequence is built from TRBV5-1 and TRBJ2-2, with TRBD1 tentatively as D gene (6 bases match). The sequenced DNA: TGCGCCAGCAGCCAACCTGGGCAGGGGTACACCGGGGAGCTGTTTTTT. Its protein is CASSQPGQGYTGELFF.